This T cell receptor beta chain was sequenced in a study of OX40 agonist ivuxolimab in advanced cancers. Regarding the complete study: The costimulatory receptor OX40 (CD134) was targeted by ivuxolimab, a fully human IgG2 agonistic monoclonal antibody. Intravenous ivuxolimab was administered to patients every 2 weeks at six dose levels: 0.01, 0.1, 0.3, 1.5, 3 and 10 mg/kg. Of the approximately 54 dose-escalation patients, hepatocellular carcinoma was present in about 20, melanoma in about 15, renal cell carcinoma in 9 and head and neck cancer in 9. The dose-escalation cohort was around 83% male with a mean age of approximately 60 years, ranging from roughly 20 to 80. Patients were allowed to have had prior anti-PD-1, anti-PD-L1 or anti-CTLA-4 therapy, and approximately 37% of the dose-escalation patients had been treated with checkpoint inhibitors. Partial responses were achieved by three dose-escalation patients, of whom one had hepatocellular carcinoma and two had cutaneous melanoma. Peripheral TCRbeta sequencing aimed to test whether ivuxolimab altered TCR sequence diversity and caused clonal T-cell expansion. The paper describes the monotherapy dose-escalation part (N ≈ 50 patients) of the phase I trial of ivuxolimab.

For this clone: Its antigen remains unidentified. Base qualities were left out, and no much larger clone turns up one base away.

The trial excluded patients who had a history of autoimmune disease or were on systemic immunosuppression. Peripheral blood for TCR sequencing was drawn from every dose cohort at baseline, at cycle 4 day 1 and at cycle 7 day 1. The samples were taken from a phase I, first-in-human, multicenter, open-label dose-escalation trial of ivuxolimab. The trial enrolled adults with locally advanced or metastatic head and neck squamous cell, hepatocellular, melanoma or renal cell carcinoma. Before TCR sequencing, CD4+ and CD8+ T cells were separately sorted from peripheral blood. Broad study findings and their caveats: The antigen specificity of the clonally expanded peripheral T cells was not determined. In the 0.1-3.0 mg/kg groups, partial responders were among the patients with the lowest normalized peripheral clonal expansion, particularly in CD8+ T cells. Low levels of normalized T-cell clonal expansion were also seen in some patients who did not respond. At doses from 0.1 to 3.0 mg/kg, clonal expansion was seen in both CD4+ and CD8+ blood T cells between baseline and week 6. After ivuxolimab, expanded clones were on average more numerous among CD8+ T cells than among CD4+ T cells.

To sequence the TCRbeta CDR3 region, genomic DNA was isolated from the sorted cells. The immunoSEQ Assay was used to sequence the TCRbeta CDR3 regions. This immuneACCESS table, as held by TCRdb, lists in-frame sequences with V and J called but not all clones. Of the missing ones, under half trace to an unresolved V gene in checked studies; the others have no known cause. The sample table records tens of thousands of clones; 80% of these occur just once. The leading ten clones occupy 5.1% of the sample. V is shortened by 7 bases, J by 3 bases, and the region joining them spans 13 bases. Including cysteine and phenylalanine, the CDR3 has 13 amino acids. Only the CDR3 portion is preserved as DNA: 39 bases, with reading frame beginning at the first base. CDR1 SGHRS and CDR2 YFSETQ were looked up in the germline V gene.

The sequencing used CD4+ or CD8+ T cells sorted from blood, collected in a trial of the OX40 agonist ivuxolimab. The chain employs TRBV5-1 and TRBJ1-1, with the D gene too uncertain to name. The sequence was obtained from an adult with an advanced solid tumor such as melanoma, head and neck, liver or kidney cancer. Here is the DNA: TGCGCCAGCGCCAAGAACGCGGACACTGAAGCTTTCTTT. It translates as CASAKNADTEAFF.